Listed here are 13 T cell receptor beta chains from one sample, sequenced in a study of CD8 T cells in ankylosing spondylitis. TCRdb re-analysed the 5' RACE reads in MiXCR, keeping a single row per CDR3 protein. The data contain 85,000 to 90,000 distinct CDR3 sequences, around 25% of them seen just once; the ten biggest clones take up over 50%. The material sequenced was blood, either unsorted or a sorted T cell fraction (not recorded which). The receptors here all came from a male donor with ankylosing spondylitis or in good health (not recorded which).

This chain connects TRBV20-1 to TRBJ2-1; the D gene is possibly TRBD2 (6 bases). The germline CDR1 and CDR2 sequences are DFQATT and SNEGSKA (reference sequence). V was pared by 8 bases and J by 3 bases, with 14 bases between. This CDR3 contains 13 residues. CDR3 nucleotide sequence: TGCAGTCAAGAACCAGCGGGCTACAATGAGCAGTTCTTC. Translation gives CSQEPAGYNEQFF.

This chain uses TRBV20-1 with TRBJ1-1; D unclear. This CDR3 is built from 11 residues. Between the trimmed V and J ends, which lost 6 bases and 1 base, there was a span of 6 bases. Germline V lookup: CDR1 DFQATT, CDR2 SNEGSKA (reference sequence). Here the CDR3 DNA reads TGCAGTGCCCATCGGAACACTGAAGCTTTCTTT. Residues: CSAHRNTEAFF.

This clonotype was seen a handful of times. The chain has TRBV6-5 and TRBJ1-5; D is uncertain. The CDR3 sequence is 16 residues long. V was cut by 4 bases and J by 3 bases, with 16 bases left in between. Germline CDR1 is MNHEY and CDR2 is SVGAGI. CDR3 in amino acids: CASSFLKDPHNQPQHF. In DNA, the CDR3 is TGTGCCAGCAGTTTCCTCAAGGACCCTCACAATCAGCCCCAGCATTTT.

The CDR3 DNA is TGTGCCAGCAGGACTAGCGTCCCCTACGAGCAGTACTTC. Protein: CASRTSVPYEQYF. This chain links TRBV2 with TRBJ2-7; 8 bases align to TRBD2. Germline values: CDR1 SNHLY, CDR2 FYNNEI. The junction had 3 bases not matched to a gene; V was cut back by 6 bases and J by 2 bases. The CDR3 has 13 residues.

This chain joins TRBV5-1 and TRBJ1-6; D possibly corresponds to TRBD1 (5 bases). The CDR3 covers 16 residues. Germline lookup yields CDR1 SGHRS and CDR2 YFSETQ. Trimming cost V 2 bases and J 5 bases, with 14 bases left between them. The CDR3 loop reads CASSFRELRDNSPLHF. The DNA for the CDR3 is TGCGCCAGCAGCTTCAGGGAACTCAGGGATAATTCACCCCTCCACTTT.

The chain combines TRBV2 with TRBJ2-3, with a possible D match to TRBD2 (5 bases). The germline V gene has CDR1 SNHLY and CDR2 FYNNEI. V lost 8 bases and J 0 bases, leaving 18 bases between the germline ends. This CDR3 comprises 16 residues. CDR3: CASGGRVALSTDTQYF. CDR3 in DNA: TGTGCCAGCGGAGGTCGCGTAGCGCTAAGCACAGATACGCAGTATTTT.

There are a few counts of this clonotype. The J gene is TRBJ2-5, the V gene TRBV7-8; no clear D gene. V lost 3 bases and J 1 base, leaving 12 bases between the germline ends. The CDR3 spans 15 residues. The germline CDR1 and CDR2 sequences are SGHVS and FQNEAQ. This CDR3 is CASSFILGGQETQYF. In DNA form, the CDR3 reads TGTGCCAGCAGCTTTATCTTAGGCGGCCAAGAGACCCAGTACTTC. Full variable domain (remainder filled in from reference TRBV7-8 and TRBJ2-5): GAGVSQSPRYKVAKRGQDVALRCDPISGHVSLFWYQQALGQGPEFLTYFQNEAQLDKSGLPSDRFFAERPEGSVSTLKIQRTQQEDSAVYLCASSFILGGQETQYFGPGTRLLVL.

V and J are TRBV9 and TRBJ1-1; D not resolved. The germline V gene encodes CDR1 SGDLS and CDR2 YYNGEE. V dropped 3 bases and J dropped 7 bases, with 19 bases sitting between them. The CDR3 runs 15 residues. The CDR3 reads CASSAPDLGEDEAFF. For the CDR3, the DNA is TGTGCCAGCAGCGCACCGGACCTCGGGGAGGATGAAGCTTTCTTT.

There are many counts of this clonotype. The chain joins TRBV12-3 or TRBV12-4 to TRBJ2-3, with D hard to call. The V gene lost 6 bases and the J gene lost 2 bases, with 6 bases spanning the gap. This CDR3 contains 12 residues. CDR3 sequence (DNA): TGTGCCAGCAGGCCGTTCACAGATACGCAGTATTTT. Encoded protein: CASRPFTDTQYF.

DNA for the CDR3: TGCAGTGCTAGTTTCACTAGCGGGAGGATGGCAGATACGCAGTATTTT. Residues: CSASFTSGRMADTQYF. V is TRBV20-1 and J is TRBJ2-3, with 12 nucleotides matching TRBD2. CDR3 size: 16 residues. Germline V gene lookup returns CDR1 DFQATT and CDR2 SNEGSKA (reference sequence). The V gene end was trimmed by 3 bases and the J gene end by 4 bases; junction bases not matched to a gene: 8.

The V and J genes are TRBV20-1 and TRBJ2-3; possibly TRBD2 for D (5 bases). From germline, CDR1 is DFQATT and CDR2 SNEGSKA (reference sequence). The length of the CDR3 is 13 residues. CDR3 residues: CTSLAQSTDTQYF. The CDR3 region has the DNA TGCACCAGCCTAGCTCAGAGCACAGATACGCAGTATTTT.

This clonotype was seen a few times. The gene calls are TRBV20-1 and TRBJ2-5, with 9 bases aligning to TRBD1. J lost 2 bases, V lost 6 bases, and 10 bases had no gene match. The CDR3 extends over 15 amino acids. CDR1 is DFQATT, CDR2 SNEGSKA, per germline (reference sequence). The CDR3 nucleotides are TGCAGTGCGGGCCCTTCCGACAGGGGGCAAGAGACCCAGTACTTC. It yields the protein CSAGPSDRGQETQYF.

The table lists this clonotype with many counts. The chain links TRBV5-1 to TRBJ2-3, with 9 positions matching TRBD2. The germline V gene has CDR1 SGHRS and CDR2 YFSETQ. The CDR3 totals 14 residues. V lost 5 bases, J lost 6 bases, and 7 bases stayed unmatched. CDR3 protein: CASSGGRARDTQYF. For the CDR3, the DNA is TGCGCCAGCAGTGGCGGGAGGGCACGGGATACGCAGTATTTT.